This TCR beta chain was captured by sequencing in a study of PD-L1 blockade in urothelial cancer. The overall study: Of 29 to 30 patients, almost 26 were males with bladder-origin urothelial cancer. Whole-study findings and limits: Having blood TCR clonality under the median before treatment predicted better survival. Durable-benefit patients showed greater tumor-associated blood clone expansion at 3 weeks.

V lost 4 bases and J lost 4; bases outside the gene matches: 6. The CDR3 runs 15 residues. Germline CDR1 reads SGHNT; CDR2 reads YENEEA. Points on this clone: Its antigen is currently unknown.

Some clones are missing from TCRdb's copy, which holds only in-frame ones; the method was immunoSEQ multiplex PCR. The profile shows 35,000 to 40,000 clones, 70% to 85% of them singletons. The rearrangement uses TRBV11-3 and TRBJ2-2; 7 bases fit TRBD2. The sample was PBMCs, taken around atezolizumab (anti-PD-L1) treatment. The TCR comes from a man aged 55-75 years with urothelial cancer. The CDR3 loop is CASSSGGGGTGELFF. DNA of the CDR3: TGTGCCAGCAGCTCTGGTGGGGGGGGCACCGGGGAGCTGTTTTTT.